This T cell receptor (beta chain) was documented in a study of T cells expressing NK-cell markers. Study-level background: With respect to HCMV, most of the eight sequenced donors were seropositive, and one was seronegative.

On this clonotype itself: Its antigen is currently unknown.

The CDR3 loop spans 15 amino acids. Germline V gene sequence: CDR1 SGHVS, CDR2 FQNEAQ. TCRdb reworked the 5' RACE reads into one entry per CDR3 protein, no DNA. The sample spans 150,000 to 180,000 distinct CDR3 sequences; the ten largest clones claim 37%. Study-level findings and limits: Of the CD8+ T cell pool in roughly six donors, roughly 1.0-7.5% was accounted for by dominant NKG2C+ clonotypes.

The clonotype originates from a woman aged 45-60 years in good health. The chain couples TRBV7-8 to TRBJ1-5; with no DNA, the TCRdb D assignment of TRBD1 cannot be verified. The sequenced material came from blood T cells: a sorted CD56 or NKG2C T cell subset, CD4+ or CD8+ T cells, or bulk PBMC T cells (not recorded which). CDR3 protein: CASKGSRDINQPQHF.